This record concerns one TCR beta chain sequence. It has no known antigen specificity. Base qualities are missing; no much larger clone stands one base away. The cysteine opens and the phenylalanine closes a CDR3 of 13 amino acids. The CDR3 DNA has 39 bases and is translated from base 1. V gives up 6 bases and J gives up 4 bases, and the segment between their germline ends measures 10 bases. As encoded in the germline V gene (reference sequence), CDR1 is SEHNR while CDR2 is FQNEAQ. Explained via the paper, the time point label denotes: blood 4 weeks post-SBRT, at nephrectomy. The treatment or condition label on this specimen signifies: 15 Gy SBRT to primary tumor, nephrectomy 4 weeks later. The samples were obtained from a clinical trial, where primary renal cell carcinomas were treated with 15 Gy stereotactic body radiation therapy and then removed by nephrectomy 4 weeks afterward. To track tumor-enriched clonotypes, serial peripheral blood was sampled from radiation-treated patients at baseline and at 2 weeks and 4 weeks after SBRT. All patients had renal cell carcinoma with clear cell pathology. Genomic DNA for TCR sequencing was prepared using the QIAamp DNA Blood Mini Kit (Qiagen). Samples were included in the analyses only if all quality control checks were passed.

The data are from a study of radiation and T cells in renal cell carcinoma (dated by TCRdb to 2020 to 2022). Describing the broader study: A total of around 50 samples underwent TCR beta sequencing, made up of roughly 26 tumors and some 27 peripheral blood samples. A total of about 4 million unique CDR3 nucleotide sequences, encoding 2.7 million or so unique CDR3 amino acid sequences, were found across all 50 or so samples. The final blood draw took place at 4 weeks after radiation, the same time as nephrectomy. Study-wide conclusions, independent of this receptor: In blood, the top tumor clonotypes increased from baseline to 2 weeks after radiation and then shrank by 4 weeks, which suggests a temporary expansion of tumor-resident clones. No pretreatment tumor biopsies were available, so the baseline intratumoral presence of clonotypes could not be determined. Changes in the blood repertoire were not tracked past 4 weeks after treatment. The single-armed trial design could not address effects of radiation dose or scheduling on the TCR repertoire.

TCR beta libraries were generated from genomic DNA with the immunoSEQ kit, following the manufacturer's recommendations. Library preparation used a first multiplex PCR with proprietary primers, then a second PCR adding unique barcodes, with bead cleanups after each round. Each sample batch included a kit-provided positive control reaction and a negative control reaction. The final libraries underwent checking on an Agilent 4200 TapeStation D1000 ScreenTape, volumetric pooling, and quantification by qPCR. An Illumina NextSeq500 fitted with a MidOutput 150-cycle cartridge performed the sequencing, running 156 Read1 cycles and 15 Index1 cycles with the kit's custom primers. The pooled library was loaded at approximately 0.98 pM with roughly 20% PhiX control spiked in. The published analysis was carried out like this. The vendor-processed data were analyzed in R, and a clonotype was defined as all T cells that share the same CDR3 nucleotide sequence. In the clone abundance analyses, frequencies were normalized to the 10,000 most abundant clones in each sample. Public T cell clones, which averaged fewer than five per sample, were excluded before analysis. A difference in abundance of at least 32-fold between compartments was used to define tumor-enriched and baseline blood-enriched clonotypes. Clonotypes expanded or contracted between blood time points were identified with a beta-binomial differential abundance model. Similarity between tumor and blood repertoires was quantified using the Baroni-Urbani and Buser coefficient, and groups were compared with two-tailed Wilcoxon tests in R. In TCRdb, the immuneACCESS table is reduced to in-frame sequences with V and J assigned. These tables do not hold every clone; where another copy was compared, an unresolved V gene accounts for under half, and the others remain unexplained. V and J calls and clone size follow that table, whereas D and trimming were derived from the DNA. The sample data list about 74,000 clones, and 70% to 90% of these were observed just once. Jointly, the top ten make up about 5.8% of the sample.

The rearranged chain carries TRBV7-9 and TRBJ1-5, with TRBD1 perhaps the D gene, on 6 matching bases. The receptor was derived from a woman in her seventies with renal cell carcinoma. This specimen consisted of blood, obtained from a patient whose treatment included radiotherapy and nephrectomy. The DNA is TGTGCCAGCAGTTTACAGGGAAATCAGCCCCAGCATTTT. It is translated as CASSLQGNQPQHF.